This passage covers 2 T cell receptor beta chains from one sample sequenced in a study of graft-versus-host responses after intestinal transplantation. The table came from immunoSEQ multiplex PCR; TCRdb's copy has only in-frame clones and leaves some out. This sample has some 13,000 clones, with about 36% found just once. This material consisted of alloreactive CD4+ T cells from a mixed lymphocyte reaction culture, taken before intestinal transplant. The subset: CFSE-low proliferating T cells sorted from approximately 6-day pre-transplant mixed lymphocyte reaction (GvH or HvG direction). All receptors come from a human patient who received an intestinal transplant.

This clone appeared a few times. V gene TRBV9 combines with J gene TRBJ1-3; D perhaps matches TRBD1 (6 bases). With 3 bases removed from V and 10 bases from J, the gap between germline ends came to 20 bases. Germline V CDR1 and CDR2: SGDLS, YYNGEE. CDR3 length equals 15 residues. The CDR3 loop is CASSAADSPWGTIYF. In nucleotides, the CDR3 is TGTGCCAGCAGCGCGGCGGACAGCCCTTGGGGGACCATATATTTT.

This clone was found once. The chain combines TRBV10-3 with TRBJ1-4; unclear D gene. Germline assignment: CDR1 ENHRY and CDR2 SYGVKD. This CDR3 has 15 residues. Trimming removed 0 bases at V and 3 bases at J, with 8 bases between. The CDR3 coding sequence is TGTGCCATCAGTGAGTCTCGGGGAGCTAATGAAAAACTGTTTTTT. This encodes CAISESRGANEKLFF.